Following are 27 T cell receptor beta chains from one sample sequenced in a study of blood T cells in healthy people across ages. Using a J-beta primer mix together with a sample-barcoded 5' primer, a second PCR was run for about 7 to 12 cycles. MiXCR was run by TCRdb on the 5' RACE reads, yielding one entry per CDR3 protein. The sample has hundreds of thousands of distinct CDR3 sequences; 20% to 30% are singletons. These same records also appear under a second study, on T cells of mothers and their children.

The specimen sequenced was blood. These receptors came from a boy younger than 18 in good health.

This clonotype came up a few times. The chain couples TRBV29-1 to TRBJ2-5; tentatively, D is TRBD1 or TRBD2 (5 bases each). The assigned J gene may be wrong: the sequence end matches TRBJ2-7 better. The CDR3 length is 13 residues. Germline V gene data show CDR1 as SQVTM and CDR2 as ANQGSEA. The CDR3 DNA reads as TGCAGCGTCGACCGGGACGGATCCTACGAGCAGTACTTC. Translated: CSVDRDGSYEQYF.

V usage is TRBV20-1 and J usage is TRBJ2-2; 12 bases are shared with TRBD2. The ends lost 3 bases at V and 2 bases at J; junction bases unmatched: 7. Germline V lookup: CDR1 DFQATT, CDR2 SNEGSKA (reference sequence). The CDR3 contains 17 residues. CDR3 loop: CSASPTSGGTNTGELFF. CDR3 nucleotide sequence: TGCAGTGCTAGTCCTACTAGCGGGGGGACTAACACCGGGGAGCTGTTTTTT.

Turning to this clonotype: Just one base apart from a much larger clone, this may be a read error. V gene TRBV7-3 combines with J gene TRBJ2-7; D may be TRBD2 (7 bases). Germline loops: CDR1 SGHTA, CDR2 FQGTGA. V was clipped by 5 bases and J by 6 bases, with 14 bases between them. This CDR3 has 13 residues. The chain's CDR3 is CASSPPGGREQYF. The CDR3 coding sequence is TGTGCCAGCAGCCCACCGGGGGGCCGCGAGCAGTACTTC. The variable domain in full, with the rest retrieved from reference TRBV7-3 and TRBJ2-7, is GAGVSQTPSNKVTEKGKYVELRCDPISGHTALYWYRQSLGQGPEFLIYFQGTGAADDSGLPNDRFFAVRPEGSVSTLKIQRTERGDSAVYLCASSPPGGREQYFGPGTRLTVT.

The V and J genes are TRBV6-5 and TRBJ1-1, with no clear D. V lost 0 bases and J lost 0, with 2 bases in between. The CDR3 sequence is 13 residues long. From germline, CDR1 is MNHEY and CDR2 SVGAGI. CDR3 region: CASSYSMNTEAFF. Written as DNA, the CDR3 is TGTGCCAGCAGTTACTCGATGAACACTGAAGCTTTCTTT.

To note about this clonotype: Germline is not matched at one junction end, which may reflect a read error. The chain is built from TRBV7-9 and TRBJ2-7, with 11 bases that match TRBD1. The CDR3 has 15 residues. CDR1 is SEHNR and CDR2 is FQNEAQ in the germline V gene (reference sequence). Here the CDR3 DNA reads TGTGCCAACAGCTTCGGGACAGGGGGTACCTACGAGCAGTACTTC. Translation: CANSFGTGGTYEQYF.

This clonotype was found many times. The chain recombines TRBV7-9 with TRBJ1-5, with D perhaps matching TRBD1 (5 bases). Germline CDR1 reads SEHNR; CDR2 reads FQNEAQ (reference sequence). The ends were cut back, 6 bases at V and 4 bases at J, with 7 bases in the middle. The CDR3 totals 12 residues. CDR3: CASRAGNQPQHF. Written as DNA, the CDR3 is TGTGCCAGCAGGGCAGGGAATCAGCCCCAGCATTTT.

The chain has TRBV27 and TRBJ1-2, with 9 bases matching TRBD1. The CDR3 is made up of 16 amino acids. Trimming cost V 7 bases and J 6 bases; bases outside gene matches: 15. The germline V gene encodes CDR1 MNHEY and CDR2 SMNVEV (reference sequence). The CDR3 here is CASTSTGTGLSNGYTF. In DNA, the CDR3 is TGTGCCAGCACCTCGACTGGGACAGGGTTATCGAATGGCTACACCTTC.

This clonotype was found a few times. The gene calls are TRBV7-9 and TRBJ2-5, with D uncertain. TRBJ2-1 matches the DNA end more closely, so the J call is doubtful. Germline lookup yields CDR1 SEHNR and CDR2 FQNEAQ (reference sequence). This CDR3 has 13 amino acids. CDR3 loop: CASSSRTRNEQFF. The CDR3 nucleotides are TGTGCCAGCAGCTCTAGAACCAGGAATGAGCAGTTCTTC.

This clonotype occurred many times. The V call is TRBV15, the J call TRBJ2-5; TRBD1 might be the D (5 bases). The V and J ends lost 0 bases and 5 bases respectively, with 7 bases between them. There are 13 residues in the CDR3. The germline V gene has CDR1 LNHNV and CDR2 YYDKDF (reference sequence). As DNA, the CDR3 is TGTGCCACCAGCAGAGATCAGGGCGAGACCCAGTACTTC. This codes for CATSRDQGETQYF.

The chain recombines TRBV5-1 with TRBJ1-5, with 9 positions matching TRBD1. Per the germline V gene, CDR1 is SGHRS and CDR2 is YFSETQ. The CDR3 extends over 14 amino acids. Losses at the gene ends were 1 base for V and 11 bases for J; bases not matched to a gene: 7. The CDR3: CASSLTQGAPSQHF. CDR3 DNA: TGCGCCAGCAGCTTGACACAGGGGGCACCGTCCCAGCATTTT.

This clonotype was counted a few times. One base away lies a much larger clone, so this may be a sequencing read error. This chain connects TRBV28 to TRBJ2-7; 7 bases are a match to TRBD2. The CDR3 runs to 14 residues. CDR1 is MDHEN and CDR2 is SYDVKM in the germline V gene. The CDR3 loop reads CASSSDPRRETQHF. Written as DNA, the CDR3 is TGTGCCAGCAGTTCGGACCCGCGGCGGGAGACCCAGCACTTC.

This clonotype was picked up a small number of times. DNA of the CDR3: TGTGCCAGCAGTGTCACAGGGGGTACAGATACGCAGTATTTT. Protein: CASSVTGGTDTQYF. The chain has TRBV25-1 and TRBJ2-3; 8 nucleotides line up with TRBD1. Germline assignment: CDR1 MGHDK and CDR2 SYGVNS. The CDR3 is made up of 14 amino acids. With 4 bases clipped from V and 3 bases from J, the junction kept 3 bases outside the gene matches.

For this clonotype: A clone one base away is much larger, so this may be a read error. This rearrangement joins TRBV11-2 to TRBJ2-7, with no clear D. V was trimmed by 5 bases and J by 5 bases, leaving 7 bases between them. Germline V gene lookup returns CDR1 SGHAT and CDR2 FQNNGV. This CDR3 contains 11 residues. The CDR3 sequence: CASSHLNEQYF. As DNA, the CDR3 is TGTGCCAGCAGCCACCTCAACGAGCAGTACTTC.

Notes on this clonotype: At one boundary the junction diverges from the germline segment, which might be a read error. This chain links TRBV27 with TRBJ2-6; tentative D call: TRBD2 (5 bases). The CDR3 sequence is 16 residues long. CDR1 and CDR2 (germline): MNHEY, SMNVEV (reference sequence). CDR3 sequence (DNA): TGTGCCAGCAGTCCCCCGGGAACGGCTGGGACCAACGTCCTGACTTTC. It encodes CASSPPGTAGTNVLTF.

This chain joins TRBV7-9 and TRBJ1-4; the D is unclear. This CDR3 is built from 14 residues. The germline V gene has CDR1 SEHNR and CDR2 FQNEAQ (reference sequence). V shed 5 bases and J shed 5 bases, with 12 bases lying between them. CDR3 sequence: CASSTGLSNEKLFF. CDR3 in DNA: TGTGCCAGCAGCACGGGCCTGTCGAATGAAAAACTGTTTTTT.

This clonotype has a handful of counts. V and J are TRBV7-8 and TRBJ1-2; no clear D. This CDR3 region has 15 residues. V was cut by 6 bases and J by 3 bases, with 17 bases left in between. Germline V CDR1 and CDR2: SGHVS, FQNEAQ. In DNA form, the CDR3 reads TGTGCCAGCAGTTTCCGGACCGTAATGCACTATGGCTACACCTTC. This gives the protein CASSFRTVMHYGYTF. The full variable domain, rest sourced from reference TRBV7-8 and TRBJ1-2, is GAGVSQSPRYKVAKRGQDVALRCDPISGHVSLFWYQQALGQGPEFLTYFQNEAQLDKSGLPSDRFFAERPEGSVSTLKIQRTQQEDSAVYLCASSFRTVMHYGYTFGSGTRLTVV.

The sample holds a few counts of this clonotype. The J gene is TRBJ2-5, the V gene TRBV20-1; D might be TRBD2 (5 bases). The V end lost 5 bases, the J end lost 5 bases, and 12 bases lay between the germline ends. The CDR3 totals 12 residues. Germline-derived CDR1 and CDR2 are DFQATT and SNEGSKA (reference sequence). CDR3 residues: CSAYSPGETQYF. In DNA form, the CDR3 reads TGCAGTGCTTACTCCCCGGGGGAGACCCAGTACTTC.

CDR3 coding DNA: TGTGCCACCAGTGACCGGACAGGCACGCTAAAAGGATATGGCTACACCTTC. Translated, it gives CATSDRTGTLKGYGYTF. The chain uses TRBV24-1 and TRBJ1-2, with 7 bases fitting TRBD1. Germline-derived CDR1 and CDR2 are KGHDR and SFDVKD. With V trimmed by 4 bases and J by 5 bases, 15 bases remained unmatched. CDR3 size: 17 residues.

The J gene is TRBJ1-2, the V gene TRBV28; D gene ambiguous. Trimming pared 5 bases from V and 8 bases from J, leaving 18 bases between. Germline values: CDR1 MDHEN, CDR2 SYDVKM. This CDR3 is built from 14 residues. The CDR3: CASSPCHDQGGYTF. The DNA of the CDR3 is TGTGCCAGCAGTCCCTGCCACGACCAAGGGGGCTACACCTTC.

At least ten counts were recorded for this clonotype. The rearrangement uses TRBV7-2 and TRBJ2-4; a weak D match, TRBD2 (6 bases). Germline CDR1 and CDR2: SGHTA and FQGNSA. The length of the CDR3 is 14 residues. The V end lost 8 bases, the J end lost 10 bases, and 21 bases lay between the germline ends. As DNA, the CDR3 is TGTGCCAGCTCTACGTCCGGAGGGCGAAAGATTCAGTACTTC. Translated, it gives CASSTSGGRKIQYF.

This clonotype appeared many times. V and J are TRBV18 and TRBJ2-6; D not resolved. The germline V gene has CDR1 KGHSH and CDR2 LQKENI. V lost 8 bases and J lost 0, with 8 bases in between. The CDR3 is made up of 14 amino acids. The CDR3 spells CASSPSSGANVLTF. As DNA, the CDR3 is TGTGCCAGCAGCCCTAGCTCTGGGGCCAACGTCCTGACTTTC.

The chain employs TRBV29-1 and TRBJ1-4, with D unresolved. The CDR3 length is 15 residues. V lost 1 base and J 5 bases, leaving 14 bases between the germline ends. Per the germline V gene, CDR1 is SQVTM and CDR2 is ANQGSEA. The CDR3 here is CSVEGGGGLNEKLFF. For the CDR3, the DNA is TGCAGCGTTGAAGGTGGCGGAGGTCTGAATGAAAAACTGTTTTTT.

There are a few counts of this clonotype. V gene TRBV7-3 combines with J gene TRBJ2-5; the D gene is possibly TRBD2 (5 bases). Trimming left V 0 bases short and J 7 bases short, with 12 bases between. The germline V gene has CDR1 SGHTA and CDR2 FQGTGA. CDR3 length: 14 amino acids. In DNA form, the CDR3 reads TGTGCCAGCAGCTTAACGGAAGCCGGAGGGACCCAGTACTTC. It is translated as CASSLTEAGGTQYF. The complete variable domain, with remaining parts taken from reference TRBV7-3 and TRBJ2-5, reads GAGVSQTPSNKVTEKGKYVELRCDPISGHTALYWYRQSLGQGPEFLIYFQGTGAADDSGLPNDRFFAVRPEGSVSTLKIQRTERGDSAVYLCASSLTEAGGTQYFGPGTRLLVL.

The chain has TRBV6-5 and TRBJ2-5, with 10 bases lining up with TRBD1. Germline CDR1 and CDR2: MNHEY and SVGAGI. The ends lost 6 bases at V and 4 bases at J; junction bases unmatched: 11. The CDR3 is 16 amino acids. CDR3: CASRDSGQGLRETQYF. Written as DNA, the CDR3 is TGTGCCAGCAGGGACTCGGGACAGGGGTTGAGAGAGACCCAGTACTTC.

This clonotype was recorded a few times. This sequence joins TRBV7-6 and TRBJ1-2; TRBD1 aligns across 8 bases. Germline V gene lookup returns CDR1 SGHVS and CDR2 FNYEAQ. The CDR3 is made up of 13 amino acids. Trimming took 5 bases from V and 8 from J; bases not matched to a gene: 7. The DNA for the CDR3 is TGTGCCAGCAGCCCACGGACAGGGACCGGCTACACCTTC. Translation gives CASSPRTGTGYTF.

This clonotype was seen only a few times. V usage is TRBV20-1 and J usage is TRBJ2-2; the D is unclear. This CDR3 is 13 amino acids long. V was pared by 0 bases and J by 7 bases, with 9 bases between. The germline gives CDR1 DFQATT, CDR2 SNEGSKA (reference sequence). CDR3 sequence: CSARDNYSGELFF. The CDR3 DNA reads TGCAGTGCTAGAGATAACTACAGCGGGGAGCTGTTTTTT.

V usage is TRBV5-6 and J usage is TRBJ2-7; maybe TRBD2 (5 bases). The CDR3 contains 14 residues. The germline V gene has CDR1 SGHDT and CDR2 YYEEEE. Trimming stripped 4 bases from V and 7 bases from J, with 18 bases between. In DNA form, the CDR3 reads TGTGCCAGCAGCCGGACTCCGAGCGCCCATGAGCAGTACTTC. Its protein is CASSRTPSAHEQYF.